This T cell receptor beta chain was retrieved from a study of T cell clonality in common variable immunodeficiency. Notes on the study in general: In common variable immunodeficiency, TCR beta chains reportedly carried fewer deletions and N-nucleotide insertions.

In its sample, this clone was seen a few times. What it binds is unknown. Coverage ceases 3 residues before the CDR3 finishes, and the germline J gene fills in the end. No CVID subject was ill or on immunomodulatory drugs when sampled. Using immunoSEQ multiplex PCR, the repertoire was profiled, and TCRdb retains in-frame clones only, with some absent. The sample was found to contain roughly 34,000 clones, and every one recurs. The germline V gene encodes CDR1 SGHTA and CDR2 FQGTGA. Unmatched junction bases numbered 8, after V lost 4 bases and J lost 5 bases. This CDR3 has 14 amino acids. The rearrangement joins TRBV7-3 to TRBJ2-7; 7 bases line up with TRBD1. Source material: peripheral blood mononuclear cells. This TCR derives from a human donor with common variable immunodeficiency. The sequenced CDR3 bases are TGTGCCAGCAGCTCCGGACAGGCCCTCCACGAG. This gives the protein CASSSGQALHE. The entire CDR3 protein is CASSSGQALHEQYF.